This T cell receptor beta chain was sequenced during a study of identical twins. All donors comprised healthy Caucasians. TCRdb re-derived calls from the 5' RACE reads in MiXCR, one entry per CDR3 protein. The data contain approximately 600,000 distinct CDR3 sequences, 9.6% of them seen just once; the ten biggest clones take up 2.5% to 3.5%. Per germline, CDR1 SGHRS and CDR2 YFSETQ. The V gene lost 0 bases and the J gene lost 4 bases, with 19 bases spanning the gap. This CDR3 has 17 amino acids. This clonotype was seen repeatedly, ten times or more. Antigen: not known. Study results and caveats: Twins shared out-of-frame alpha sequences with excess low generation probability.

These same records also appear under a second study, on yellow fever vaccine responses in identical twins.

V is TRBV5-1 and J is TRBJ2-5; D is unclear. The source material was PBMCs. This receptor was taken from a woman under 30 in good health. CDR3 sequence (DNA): TGCGCCAGCAGCTTGGAAGTTCAAGGGTTGGCAGGAGAGACCCAGTACTTC. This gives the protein CASSLEVQGLAGETQYF.